These 8 T cell receptor beta chains came from one sample sequenced in a study of cytomegalovirus exposure and HLA in healthy donors (dated by TCRdb to about 2017). The library was produced with the immunoSEQ multiplex PCR assay. For the multiplex PCR, a mixture combining 60 forward primers for TCR Vbeta segments and 13 reverse primers for TCR Jbeta segments was used. TCRdb obtained this table from immuneACCESS and retained in-frame rearrangements with V and J assigned. These tables miss some clones; where compared with another copy, unresolved V genes account for less than half of the shortfall, and the remainder is unexplained. The sample table holds about 170,000 clones, of which more than 65% were seen once. The ten largest clones capture approximately 1.6% of the sample. The sequenced sample was PBMCs. The receptors were gathered from a male donor in good health and CMV-seronegative.

This clone was seen a few times. This rearrangement joins TRBV9 to TRBJ2-7; D is possibly TRBD2 (6 bases). Trimming cost V 3 bases and J 8 bases, with 12 bases left between them. Germline V gene lookup returns CDR1 SGDLS and CDR2 YYNGEE. This CDR3 region has 12 residues. The CDR3, as DNA: TGTGCCAGCAGCGCCGGGCGGGGTCAGCAGTACTTC. Amino acid sequence: CASSAGRGQQYF.

This clone has just one count. The rearrangement links TRBV19 to TRBJ1-1; tentatively, D is TRBD1 (6 bases). The V and J ends lost 3 bases and 9 bases respectively, with 14 bases between them. Germline V gene sequence: CDR1 LNHDA, CDR2 SQIVND (reference sequence). There are 13 residues in the CDR3. The CDR3 sequence: CASSIAQGIQAFF. The CDR3, as DNA: TGTGCCAGTAGTATTGCTCAGGGGATCCAAGCTTTCTTT.

The chain links TRBV2 to TRBJ1-4; weak D call: TRBD1 (6 bases). The V gene's germline CDR1 is SNHLY and CDR2 FYNNEI. The CDR3 covers 14 residues. Trimming left V 3 bases short and J 3 bases short, with 8 bases between. DNA for the CDR3: TGTGCCAGCAGTGAGGCAGGGGCTAATGAAAAACTGTTTTTT. This encodes CASSEAGANEKLFF.

This chain connects TRBV2 to TRBJ1-2, with D uncertain. Between the trimmed V and J ends, which lost 10 bases and 4 bases, there was a span of 16 bases. Looked up from germline, CDR1 is SNHLY and CDR2 is FYNNEI. The CDR3 extends over 13 amino acids. CDR3 loop: CAIVLDMVYGYTF. The CDR3 DNA reads TGTGCCATAGTGCTCGACATGGTCTATGGCTACACCTTC.

The CDR3 protein is CASSFGRGRETQYF. CDR3 DNA: TGTGCCAGCAGTTTTGGCAGGGGGAGGGAGACCCAGTACTTC. The V gene is TRBV28, the J gene TRBJ2-5; D is possibly TRBD1 (7 bases). The CDR3 is made up of 14 amino acids. Germline CDR1 reads MDHEN; CDR2 reads SYDVKM. Trimming took off 3 bases at V and 5 bases at J, with 13 bases between the two ends.

This clone came up once. The genes are TRBV28 and TRBJ1-2; TRBD1 aligns across 7 bases. V dropped 5 bases and J dropped 8; count of bases not matched to a gene: 14. In germline, CDR1 is MDHEN, CDR2 SYDVKM. This CDR3 spans 15 amino acids. CDR3 in amino acids: CASSTSGQVLRGYTF. The CDR3 DNA reads as TGTGCCAGCAGTACAAGTGGACAGGTCCTTAGGGGCTACACCTTC.

This chain uses TRBV19 with TRBJ1-5, with a weak D call TRBD1 (6 bases). The V end was cut by 6 bases, the J end by 4 bases, with 10 bases between. Germline lookup yields CDR1 LNHDA and CDR2 SQIVND (reference sequence). The CDR3 length is 13 residues. The CDR3 coding sequence is TGTGCCAGTAGCCCGGACAGAAATCAGCCCCAGCATTTT. It is translated as CASSPDRNQPQHF. Filled out from reference TRBV19 and TRBJ1-5, the complete variable domain reads DGGITQSPKYLFRKEGQNVTLSCEQNLNHDAMYWYRQDPGQGLRLIYYSQIVNDFQKGDIAEGYSVSREKKESFPLTVTSAQKNPTAFYLCASSPDRNQPQHFGDGTRLSIL.

The chain uses TRBV2 and TRBJ2-3, with D possibly matching TRBD2 (7 bases). Germline values: CDR1 SNHLY, CDR2 FYNNEI. The CDR3 totals 16 residues. The V end was cut by 4 bases, the J end by 0 bases, with 14 bases between. The CDR3 region is CASSGGRGASTDTQYF. As DNA, the CDR3 is TGTGCCAGCAGTGGGGGACGGGGGGCCAGCACAGATACGCAGTATTTT.